The 20 T cell receptor beta chains reported below all come from one sample, sequenced in a study of blood T cell repertoires in COVID-19. Sequencing was performed with immunoSEQ multiplex PCR; in TCRdb, only in-frame clones are kept and a portion is missing. The table lists a few hundred thousand clones, around nine tenths of them singletons, with approximately 1.8% in the top ten. Material for sequencing was PBMCs or T cells enriched from blood (not recorded which). The receptors come from a woman in her thirties or forties who had recovered from COVID-19.

V gene TRBV7-8 combines with J gene TRBJ2-7, with D perhaps TRBD1 (6 bases). Trimming stripped 4 bases from V and 3 bases from J, with 19 bases between. From germline, CDR1 is SGHVS and CDR2 FQNEAQ. The CDR3 loop spans 16 amino acids. The DNA of the CDR3 is TGTGCCAGCAGCTCCCACGGCTACAGGGTCGGCTACGAGCAGTACTTC. Its protein is CASSSHGYRVGYEQYF.

This clone turned up a few times. This same CDR3 is encoded by further DNA sequences in the sample. V usage is TRBV7-9 and J usage is TRBJ2-7; weak D call: TRBD2 (5 bases). V was pared by 2 bases and J by 1 base, with 6 bases between. The CDR3 has 13 amino acids. The V gene's germline CDR1 is SEHNR and CDR2 FQNEAQ (reference sequence). CDR3 sequence (DNA): TGTGCCAGCAGCTTATCGGGGTCCTACGAGCAGTACTTC. Translated: CASSLSGSYEQYF.

V usage is TRBV4-2 and J usage is TRBJ1-6; D is perhaps TRBD1 (6 bases). Germline lookup yields CDR1 LGHNA and CDR2 YNFKEQ. V lost 1 base, J lost 6 bases, and 10 bases lay in between. This CDR3 has 15 amino acids. The CDR3: CASSQGRTVNSPLHF. For the CDR3, the DNA is TGTGCCAGCAGCCAAGGACGGACAGTTAATTCACCCCTCCACTTT.

The chain combines TRBV7-9 with TRBJ1-1; no clear D gene. CDR1 is SEHNR and CDR2 is FQNEAQ in the germline V gene (reference sequence). The ends were cut back, 5 bases at V and 1 base at J, with 11 bases in the middle. The CDR3 is made up of 14 amino acids. The CDR3 region is CASSRASGNTEAFF. The CDR3, as DNA: TGTGCCAGCAGCCGCGCATCGGGGAACACTGAAGCTTTCTTT.

The chain links TRBV30 to TRBJ2-7; no firm D call. Germline-derived CDR1 and CDR2 are GTSNPN and SVGIG (reference sequence). This CDR3 is built from 15 residues. V lost 0 bases, J lost 2 bases, and 14 bases lay in between. CDR3 in amino acids: CAWSVPLANPYEQYF. CDR3 coding DNA: TGTGCCTGGAGTGTACCCCTCGCGAACCCCTACGAGCAGTACTTC. The full variable domain, completed using reference TRBV30 and TRBJ2-7, is SQTIHQWPATLVQPVGSPLSLECTVEGTSNPNLYWYRQAAGRGLQLLFYSVGIGQISSEVPQNLSASRPQDRQFILSSKKLLLSDSGFYLCAWSVPLANPYEQYFGPGTRLTVT.

The gene calls are TRBV10-1 and TRBJ1-5, with D possibly matching TRBD1 (5 bases). The V gene's germline CDR1 is WNHNN and CDR2 SYGVQD (reference sequence). CDR3 size: 14 residues. Trimming left V 1 base short and J 3 bases short, with 7 bases between. Here the CDR3 reads CASSEWGVNQPQHF. The CDR3 DNA follows: TGCGCCAGCAGTGAGTGGGGGGTCAATCAGCCCCAGCATTTT.

This clone was seen repeatedly, ten times or more. The genes are TRBV19 and TRBJ2-1; weak D call: TRBD2 (5 bases). The CDR3 totals 17 residues. Germline CDR1 and CDR2: LNHDA and SQIVND (reference sequence). Trimming pared 3 bases from V and 0 bases from J, leaving 15 bases between. CDR3 amino acids: CASSMSDDYSSYNEQFF. In DNA, the CDR3 is TGTGCCAGTAGTATGTCGGACGACTACAGCTCCTACAATGAGCAGTTCTTC.

J is TRBJ2-1 and V is TRBV7-9; the D gene is possibly TRBD2 (6 bases). CDR1 and CDR2 (germline): SEHNR, FQNEAQ (reference sequence). This CDR3 has 14 residues. Trimming left V 0 bases short and J 9 bases short, with 12 bases between. CDR3 DNA sequence: TGTGCCAGCAGCTTAGCCACCGGGGGAATTGAGCAGTTCTTC. Translation gives CASSLATGGIEQFF. Full variable domain (missing parts from reference TRBV7-9 and TRBJ2-1): DTGVSQNPRHKITKRGQNVTFRCDPISEHNRLYWYRQTLGQGPEFLTYFQNEAQLEKSRLLSDRFSAERPKGSFSTLEIQRTEQGDSAMYLCASSLATGGIEQFFGPGTRLTVL.

The CDR3, as DNA: TGCGCCAGCAGTCAAACCGTTAGCGGAGGGAGTATGTACGAGCAGTACTTC. Translation gives CASSQTVSGGSMYEQYF. This chain joins TRBV10-2 and TRBJ2-7, with D perhaps TRBD2 (6 bases). Trimming took off 5 bases at V and 4 bases at J, with 24 bases between the two ends. The CDR3 is 17 residues long. The germline V gene encodes CDR1 WSHSY and CDR2 SAAADI.

This chain links TRBV14 with TRBJ1-1; D is possibly TRBD1 (5 bases). Germline-derived CDR1 and CDR2 are SGHDN and FVKESK. The V end was cut by 1 base, the J end by 2 bases, with 17 bases between. The CDR3 is 17 residues long. The CDR3 coding sequence is TGTGCCAGCAGCCAAGGGGGCAGAATCGGAAAAAACACTGAAGCTTTCTTT. It encodes CASSQGGRIGKNTEAFF.

This clone showed up just once. The genes are TRBV5-1 and TRBJ2-2; no clear D gene. Trimming removed 4 bases from V and 3 bases from J, with 10 bases in between. CDR3 length: 14 amino acids. Germline CDR1 reads SGHRS; CDR2 reads YFSETQ. The CDR3 spells CASSIDIHTGELFF. The CDR3 DNA follows: TGCGCCAGCAGCATAGACATACACACCGGGGAGCTGTTTTTT. The full variable domain, completed using reference TRBV5-1 and TRBJ2-2, is KAGVTQTPRYLIKTRGQQVTLSCSPISGHRSVSWYQQTPGQGLQFLFEYFSETQRNKGNFPGRFSGRQFSNSRSEMNVSTLELGDSALYLCASSIDIHTGELFFGEGSRLTVL.

This clone was counted once. The chain has TRBV5-1 and TRBJ2-1, with TRBD2 as a possible D gene (5 bases). The CDR3 has 14 amino acids. CDR1 and CDR2 (germline): SGHRS, YFSETQ. V was cut by 1 base and J by 5 bases, with 10 bases left in between. CDR3 DNA sequence: TGCGCCAGCAGCTTGAGGACTGACAACAATGAGCAGTTCTTC. Amino acid sequence: CASSLRTDNNEQFF.

This clone occurred a few times. The chain employs TRBV19 and TRBJ2-2; tentatively, D is TRBD1 (8 bases). The germline V and J ends were trimmed by 7 bases and 2 bases, with 17 bases remaining between them. The germline V gene has CDR1 LNHDA and CDR2 SQIVND (reference sequence). The CDR3 is 16 residues long. The CDR3 sequence is CASIQGASGNTGELFF. The CDR3 nucleotides are TGTGCCAGTATTCAGGGGGCTAGCGGCAACACCGGGGAGCTGTTTTTT.

This clone was seen more than once but under ten times. The J gene is TRBJ1-6, the V gene TRBV7-2; tentatively, D is TRBD1 (5 bases). CDR1 and CDR2 from the germline V gene are SGHTA and FQGNSA. Trimming removed 0 bases at V and 9 bases at J, with 12 bases between. The CDR3 length is 15 residues. This CDR3 reads CASSLARGVVSPLHF. The CDR3 DNA sequence: TGTGCCAGCAGCTTAGCTAGGGGTGTGGTTTCACCCCTCCACTTT.

The chain couples TRBV30 to TRBJ1-1, with D uncertain. Per the germline V gene, CDR1 is GTSNPN and CDR2 is SVGIG (reference sequence). Trimming cost V 3 bases and J 1 base, with 27 bases left between them. This CDR3 comprises 19 residues. In DNA form, the CDR3 reads TGTGCCTGGAGCCCCGTAGGAAGCGGGGATGAAAGAAAGAACACTGAAGCTTTCTTT. Residues: CAWSPVGSGDERKNTEAFF.

The chain combines TRBV5-6 with TRBJ1-2, with D uncertain. In germline, CDR1 is SGHDT, CDR2 YYEEEE. The CDR3 extends over 16 amino acids. V dropped 2 bases and J dropped 4 bases, with 18 bases sitting between them. CDR3 nucleotides: TGTGCCAGCAGCTTTAAGGGAGGCCCTAATCCCTATGGCTACACCTTC. This codes for CASSFKGGPNPYGYTF.

The chain is built from TRBV7-9 and TRBJ1-2; D is perhaps TRBD1 (6 bases). The CDR3 is 15 amino acids. V lost 2 bases and J lost 4, with 14 bases in between. Germline V gene data show CDR1 as SEHNR and CDR2 as FQNEAQ (reference sequence). CDR3 sequence (DNA): TGTGCCAGCAGCTTATCGGCAGGGGCGACCTATGGCTACACCTTC. It translates to CASSLSAGATYGYTF.

The rearrangement uses TRBV7-9 and TRBJ2-3, with 7 bases lining up with TRBD1. With 4 bases clipped from V and 6 bases from J, the junction kept 10 bases outside the gene matches. The germline CDR1 and CDR2 sequences are SEHNR and FQNEAQ (reference sequence). The CDR3 spans 15 residues. CDR3 DNA sequence: TGTGCCAGCAGCTCCCCGGGACAGTTACGTGATACGCAGTATTTT. Its translation is CASSSPGQLRDTQYF.

Here the CDR3 DNA reads TGTGCCAGCCGGACAGCTAGCACAGATACGCAGTATTTT. Translated: CASRTASTDTQYF. The V and J genes are TRBV19 and TRBJ2-3; D perhaps matches TRBD1 (6 bases). CDR3 length equals 13 residues. V shed 9 bases and J shed 0 bases, with 10 bases lying between them. Germline assignment: CDR1 LNHDA and CDR2 SQIVND (reference sequence).

J is TRBJ1-5 and V is TRBV19; a possible D gene is TRBD1 (5 bases). The CDR3 has 16 residues. In germline, CDR1 is LNHDA, CDR2 SQIVND (reference sequence). Trimming left V 6 bases short and J 3 bases short, with 18 bases between. In DNA form, the CDR3 reads TGTGCCAGTAGCTCCAGGGAGGTTAGTGACAATCAGCCCCAGCATTTT. Encoded protein: CASSSREVSDNQPQHF.